A selection of T cell receptor beta chains follows, all from one sample in a study of technical replicates of blood from a few donors. The data were produced by immunoSEQ multiplex PCR, yet TCRdb's version contains in-frame clones alone and is incomplete. The data contain 85,000 to 100,000 clones, approximately 95% of them seen just once; the ten biggest clones take up roughly 0.21%. The sequenced sample was T cells isolated from PBMCs. The receptor source for this set is a human donor in good health. Each CDR3 is given without its conserved first and last residue. Rows give clone size only sometimes, using once, few, many, or a class for an expanded clone.

v_gene	abundance	j_gene	CDR3aa
TRBV5-4	NA	TRBJ1-3	ASSSQNGNTIY
TRBV27	NA	TRBJ2-3	ASSFLGQSSTDTQY
TRBV28	once	TRBJ2-7	ASSQSQGSHEQY
TRBV19	NA	TRBJ1-5	ASSDTGVGSNQPQH
TRBV6-5	NA	TRBJ2-5	ASSSLTSGTGETQY
TRBV15	once	TRBJ2-2	ATTGQKNTGELF
TRBV28	NA	TRBJ2-7	ASSYLANPQSSLTTYEQY
TRBV29-1	NA	TRBJ2-7	SVEGGSKDYEQY
TRBV2	once	TRBJ2-7	ASTFGGVTGSYEQY
TRBV20-1	NA	TRBJ2-1	SALAPNEQF
TRBV7-8	NA	TRBJ2-2	ASSLVSNTGELF
TRBV18	NA	TRBJ2-3	ASSQLADTQY
TRBV27	NA	TRBJ2-6	ASSLYTQVTGANVLT
TRBV12-5	NA	TRBJ2-1	ASARGLGPRNEQF
TRBV7-6	NA	TRBJ2-4	ASSLGTAPNIQY
TRBV19	NA	TRBJ2-5	ASSNPGLKARETQY
TRBV16	NA	TRBJ1-6	ASSQTRTDNSPLH
TRBV4-2	once	TRBJ2-7	ASSQGTSAYEQY
TRBV4-1	NA	TRBJ2-7	ASSPSATGVYEQY
TRBV7-9	NA	TRBJ1-4	ASSLRGRSYATNEKLF
TRBV6-5	NA	TRBJ2-1	ASSYRTGAVNEQF
TRBV7-8	NA	TRBJ2-4	ASSLGPATGGIQY
TRBV19	NA	TRBJ1-2	ASSTNQQSLLSNYGYT
TRBV14	NA	TRBJ1-1	ATSLLGGVNTEAF
TRBV6-1	NA	TRBJ1-3	ASSEALIGGGTGNTIY
TRBV4-1	NA	TRBJ1-2	ASSQVPDTNYGYT
TRBV7-9	NA	NA	ASSLYRAYEQY
TRBV9	NA	TRBJ1-4	ASSAQDRGDEKLF
TRBV19	NA	TRBJ1-2	ASLGTGNYGYT
TRBV13	NA	TRBJ2-7	ASSSLSYEQY
TRBV11-3	NA	TRBJ2-5	ASSVGTGRRETQY
TRBV4-1	NA	TRBJ1-1	ASSYQGGTEAF
TRBV30	NA	TRBJ1-1	AWSVRLWLRHINTEAF
TRBV2	NA	TRBJ1-5	ASNRDRVVQPQH
TRBV10-1	NA	TRBJ2-1	ASSDNYIRPGGSDEQF
TRBV7-2	NA	TRBJ2-7	ASSHFRRLYEQY
TRBV4-1	NA	TRBJ1-6	ASSIGLSYNSPLH
TRBV27	once	TRBJ2-7	ASSLYGGGPDEQY
TRBV19	once	TRBJ1-1	ASSAGQGFEAF